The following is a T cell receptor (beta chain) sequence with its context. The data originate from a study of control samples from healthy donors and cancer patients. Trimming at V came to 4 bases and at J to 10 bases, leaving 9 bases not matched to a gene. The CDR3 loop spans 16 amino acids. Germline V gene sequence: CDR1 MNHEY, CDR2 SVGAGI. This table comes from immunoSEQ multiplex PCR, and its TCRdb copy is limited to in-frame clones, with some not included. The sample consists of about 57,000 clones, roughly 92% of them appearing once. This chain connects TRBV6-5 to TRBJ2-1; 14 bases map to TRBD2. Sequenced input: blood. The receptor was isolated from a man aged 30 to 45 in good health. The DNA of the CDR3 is TGTGCCAGCAGTTTGGGGACTAGCGGGAGAAGAGGGGAGCAGTTCTTC. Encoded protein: CASSLGTSGRRGEQFF.